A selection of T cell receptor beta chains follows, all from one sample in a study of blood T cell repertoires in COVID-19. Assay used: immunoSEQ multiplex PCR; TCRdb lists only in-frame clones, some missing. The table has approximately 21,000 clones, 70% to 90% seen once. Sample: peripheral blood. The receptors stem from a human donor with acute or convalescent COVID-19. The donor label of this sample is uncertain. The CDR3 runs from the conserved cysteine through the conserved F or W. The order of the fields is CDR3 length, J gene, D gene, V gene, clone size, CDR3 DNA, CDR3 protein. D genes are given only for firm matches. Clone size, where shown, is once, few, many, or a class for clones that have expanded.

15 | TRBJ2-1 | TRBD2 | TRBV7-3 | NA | TGTGCCAGCAGTCGGACTAGCGGGGGACACAATGAGCAGTTCTTC | CASSRTSGGHNEQFF
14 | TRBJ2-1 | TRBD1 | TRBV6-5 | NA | TGTGCCAGCAGGCGGACAGGGGTGGTCAATGAGCAGTTCTTC | CASRRTGVVNEQFF
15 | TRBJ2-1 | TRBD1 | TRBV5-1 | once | TGCGCCAGCAGCTCCGGGACAGCGAGCAACAATGAGCAGTTCTTC | CASSSGTASNNEQFF
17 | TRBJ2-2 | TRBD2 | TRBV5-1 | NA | TGCGCCAGCAGCTTAGGATTTGCTGGGACTAGTACCGGGGAGCTGTTTTTT | CASSLGFAGTSTGELFF
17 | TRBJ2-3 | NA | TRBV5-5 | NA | TGTGCCAGCAGCTTGGAGGGGAACGGACCAATCACAGATACGCAGTATTTT | CASSLEGNGPITDTQYF
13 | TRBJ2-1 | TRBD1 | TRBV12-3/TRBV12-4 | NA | TGTGCCAGCAGGCCTAAAACAGGGGAAATGCAGTTCTTC | CASRPKTGEMQFF
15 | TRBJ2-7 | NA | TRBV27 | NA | TGTGCCAGCAGCACCCCCCGCGGCGGCTCCTACGAGCAGTACTTC | CASSTPRGGSYEQYF
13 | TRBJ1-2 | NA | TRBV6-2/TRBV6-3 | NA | TGTGCCAGCAGTTTCGAGAGTAACTATGGCTACACCTTC | CASSFESNYGYTF
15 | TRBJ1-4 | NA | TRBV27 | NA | TGTGCCAGCAGTCCATCGACAGCAACTAATGAAAAACTGTTTTTT | CASSPSTATNEKLFF
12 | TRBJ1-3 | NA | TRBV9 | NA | TGTGCCAGCAGCAGGAGTGGAAACACCATATATTTT | CASSRSGNTIYF
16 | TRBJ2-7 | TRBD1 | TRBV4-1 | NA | TGCGCCAGCAGCCAAGACGACAGGGTTCCCGTATACGAGCAGTACTTC | CASSQDDRVPVYEQYF
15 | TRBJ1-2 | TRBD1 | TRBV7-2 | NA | TGTGCCAGCAGCTTTACAGGGGCCCCCCACTATGGCTACACCTTC | CASSFTGAPHYGYTF
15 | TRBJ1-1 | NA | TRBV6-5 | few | TGTGCCAGCAGTTACTCGACACAGGCTAACACTGAAGCTTTCTTT | CASSYSTQANTEAFF
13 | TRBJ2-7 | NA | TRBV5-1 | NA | TGCGCCAGCAGCTTGGCCGGGGGAGTGGAGCAGTACTTC | CASSLAGGVEQYF
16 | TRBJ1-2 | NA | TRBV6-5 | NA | TGTGCCAGCAGTTACTCAAACGGGGCAGGGGCGGTTGGCTACACCTTC | CASSYSNGAGAVGYTF
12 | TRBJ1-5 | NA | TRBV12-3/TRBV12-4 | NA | TGTGCCAGCAGGGGGGGGGATCAGCCCCAGCATTTT | CASRGGDQPQHF